The 9 T cell receptor beta chains below were found in one sample sequenced in a study of radiotherapy plus CTLA-4 blockade in lung cancer. The repertoire was sequenced with immunoSEQ multiplex PCR; TCRdb's copy has only in-frame clones and lacks some. The table lists tens of thousands of clones, around 87% of them singletons. The sample here was peripheral blood, taken from a patient treated with radiotherapy plus ipilimumab. The receptors originated from a human donor with non-small cell lung cancer that progressed on radiotherapy plus ipilimumab.

This clone was detected only once. The chain joins TRBV6-1 to TRBJ2-1, with TRBD2 matching over 9 bases. CDR1 MNHNS and CDR2 SASEGT come from the germline V gene. The junction had 8 bases not matched to a gene; V was cut back by 3 bases and J by 2 bases. This CDR3 comprises 17 residues. The CDR3 here is CASSDRIVAGAYNEQFF. CDR3 nucleotides: TGTGCCAGCAGTGACCGCATTGTAGCGGGGGCCTACAATGAGCAGTTCTTC.

The V call is TRBV6-5, the J call TRBJ2-1; 9 positions match TRBD2. After removal of 0 bases from V and 9 bases from J, the junction contained 9 bases not matched to a gene. The CDR3 spans 16 residues. Germline loops: CDR1 MNHEY, CDR2 SVGAGI. The CDR3 loop is CASSYSAGGRVSEQFF. The DNA for the CDR3 is TGTGCCAGCAGTTACTCGGCCGGCGGGAGGGTGAGTGAGCAGTTCTTC.

This clone appeared a single time. The chain links TRBV28 to TRBJ2-3; tentative D call: TRBD1 (6 bases). Germline V lookup: CDR1 MDHEN, CDR2 SYDVKM. The length of the CDR3 is 17 residues. Trimming removed 1 base from V and 1 base from J, with 15 bases in between. In DNA, the CDR3 is TGTGCCAGCAGTTTATCCCAGACAGGAATGGGCACAGATACGCAGTATTTT. Translating it yields CASSLSQTGMGTDTQYF.

V usage is TRBV7-9 and J usage is TRBJ2-3, with TRBD2 matching over 11 bases. The CDR3 is made up of 18 amino acids. Per the germline V gene, CDR1 is SEHNR and CDR2 is FQNEAQ (reference sequence). V shed 5 bases and J 2 bases; nucleotides not matched to a gene: 12. CDR3 loop: CASSQGISGRAPTDTQYF. The CDR3 DNA reads as TGTGCCAGCAGCCAAGGGATTAGCGGGAGGGCCCCCACAGATACGCAGTATTTT. Full variable domain (remainder filled in from reference TRBV7-9 and TRBJ2-3): DTGVSQNPRHKITKRGQNVTFRCDPISEHNRLYWYRQTLGQGPEFLTYFQNEAQLEKSRLLSDRFSAERPKGSFSTLEIQRTEQGDSAMYLCASSQGISGRAPTDTQYFGPGTRLTVL.

The V and J genes are TRBV10-3 and TRBJ2-1; 7 nucleotides match TRBD2. Germline CDR1 ENHRY, CDR2 SYGVKD. V was clipped by 7 bases and J by 8 bases; unmatched bases: 14. There are 15 residues in the CDR3. The CDR3 DNA reads TGTGCCATCAATATCGGCGGGGGAGGGTTGGATGAGCAGTTCTTC. This codes for CAINIGGGGLDEQFF.

This clone came up once. The CDR3 sequence: CASSYKGVLTEAFF. The DNA for the CDR3 is TGTGCCAGCAGTTACAAGGGGGTACTTACTGAAGCTTTCTTT. The chain carries TRBV6-5 and TRBJ1-1, with D tentatively TRBD1 (6 bases). Germline V gene sequence: CDR1 MNHEY, CDR2 SVGAGI. V lost 2 bases and J lost 5, with 12 bases in between. There are 14 residues in the CDR3.

This chain uses TRBV5-1 with TRBJ2-5; D might be TRBD2 (5 bases). The germline gives CDR1 SGHRS, CDR2 YFSETQ. V lost 4 bases and J 7 bases, leaving 8 bases between the germline ends. The CDR3 loop spans 11 amino acids. The CDR3 is CASSLEGTQYF. The CDR3 region has the DNA TGCGCCAGCAGCCTAGAGGGGACCCAGTACTTC.

The chain uses TRBV4-1 and TRBJ1-2; D possibly corresponds to TRBD1 (5 bases). V lost 0 bases, J lost 4 bases, and 12 bases lay in between. Germline CDR1 reads MGHRA; CDR2 reads YSYEKL. The CDR3 extends over 15 amino acids. The CDR3 region is CASSQERGGFYGYTF. In DNA, the CDR3 is TGCGCCAGCAGCCAAGAAAGGGGCGGATTCTATGGCTACACCTTC.

The genes are TRBV9 and TRBJ1-3, with a tentative D call TRBD1 (6 bases). V gave up 1 base and J gave up 8 bases, with 10 bases separating them. The CDR3 is 13 amino acids. Germline lookup yields CDR1 SGDLS and CDR2 YYNGEE. Here the CDR3 reads CASSVSGDDTIYF. Written as DNA, the CDR3 is TGTGCCAGCAGCGTATCAGGGGATGACACCATATATTTT.